The 18 T cell receptor beta chains given below trace back to one sample, sequenced in a study of T cell clusters in autoimmune cytopenias. Some 40,000 genome equivalents of blood DNA were amplified for TRB. TRB rearrangements were amplified by touch-down multiplex PCR with mixed TRB-A/B primers. No DNA is given; TCRdb re-called the multiplex PCR reads and lists each CDR3 protein once. Its clone listing holds under 8,000 distinct CDR3 sequences. A further study also used this sample, focusing on T cell repertoires in aging, cancer and after chemotherapy.

Sequenced sample: peripheral blood. The receptors derive from a human donor in good health.

This chain links TRBV7-9 with TRBJ1-1. The CDR3 sequence is 12 residues long. The germline V gene encodes CDR1 SEHNR and CDR2 FQNEAQ (reference sequence). CDR3 amino acids: CASRPWGTRAFF.

The chain is built from TRBV20-1 and TRBJ1-5; TCRdb lists TRBD1, though no DNA is available to test this call. This CDR3 region has 15 residues. Germline V gene data show CDR1 as DFQATT and CDR2 as SNEGSKA (reference sequence). CDR3 protein: CSASTGGQSNQPQHF.

The rearrangement joins TRBV5-1 to TRBJ2-1; TCRdb returns TRBD1, unconfirmable since there is no DNA. Germline CDR1 SGHRS, CDR2 YFSETQ. The CDR3 has 15 residues. CDR3 residues: CASSRDRVPSGEQFF.

The V gene is TRBV12-3 or TRBV12-4, the J gene TRBJ2-2; TCRdb indicates TRBD1, and absent DNA this call remains unverified. The CDR3 consists of 13 residues. CDR3 protein: CASSTPNTGELFF.

This chain links TRBV6-2 or TRBV6-3 with TRBJ1-1; as DNA is missing, the TRBD1 call by TCRdb cannot be tested. Germline values: CDR1 MNHEY, CDR2 SVGEGT. The CDR3 consists of 14 residues. CDR3 residues: CASSYMTGGTEAFF.

This chain joins TRBV4-3 and TRBJ1-1; TCRdb's assignment of TRBD1 cannot be checked, as there is no DNA. CDR1 and CDR2 (germline): LGHNA, YSLEER. The CDR3 has 14 amino acids. CDR3 protein: CASSQRTVNTEAFF.

J is TRBJ1-1 and V is TRBV23-1; TCRdb's D call of TRBD1 is untestable without DNA. TRBV23-1 is an ORF for which the function is uncertain. The CDR3 is 14 amino acids. The CDR3 sequence is CAIIPGQRSPEAFF.

V and J are TRBV13 and TRBJ1-3; absent DNA, TCRdb's TRBD1 call cannot be checked. Per the germline V gene, CDR1 is PRHDT and CDR2 is FYEKMQ (reference sequence). The CDR3 consists of 16 residues. This CDR3 is CASTLERGFSGNTIYF.

The gene calls are TRBV20-1 and TRBJ2-1; TCRdb returns TRBD2, unconfirmable since there is no DNA. CDR3 length: 16 amino acids. The germline CDR1 and CDR2 sequences are DFQATT and SNEGSKA (reference sequence). CDR3 loop: CSARDLERGGLNEQFF.

The V and J genes are TRBV5-4 and TRBJ1-1; TCRdb lists TRBD1, though no DNA is available to test this call. The germline gives CDR1 SGHNT, CDR2 YYREEE (reference sequence). The CDR3 loop spans 15 amino acids. The CDR3 loop reads CASSPDGRRGTEAFF.

This chain connects TRBV7-2 to TRBJ2-2. Germline loops: CDR1 SGHTA, CDR2 FQGNSA. This CDR3 is built from 13 residues. The CDR3 reads CASSPENPGELFF.

The chain combines TRBV30 with TRBJ1-3. The CDR3 loop spans 15 amino acids. Germline V CDR1 and CDR2: GTSNPN, SVGIG (reference sequence). The CDR3 region is CAWSGSRNSGNTIYF.

By frequency, this clonotype registers medium-sized. The chain is built from TRBV30 and TRBJ2-7; TCRdb gives TRBD1 as the D gene, but with no DNA this cannot be confirmed. CDR1 is GTSNPN, CDR2 SVGIG, per germline (reference sequence). This CDR3 region has 13 residues. The CDR3 region is CAWSRGDTYEQYF.

This clonotype is identified as medium-sized (0.01 to 0.1%) from frequency. The chain joins TRBV11-1 to TRBJ2-5; as DNA is missing, the TRBD2 call by TCRdb cannot be tested. Germline V gene data show CDR1 as SGHAT and CDR2 as FQDESV (reference sequence). This CDR3 is 13 amino acids long. This chain's CDR3 is CASYGGRGETQYF.

According to its frequency, this clonotype is medium-sized. This chain links TRBV6-2 or TRBV6-3 with TRBJ1-6; TCRdb's D call of TRBD1 is untestable without DNA. The CDR3 length is 19 residues. Germline V lookup: CDR1 MNHEY, CDR2 SVGEGT. The CDR3 reads CASSFVAVWGSVKNSPLHF.

This clonotype shows up as medium-sized by frequency. The genes are TRBV5-4 and TRBJ2-2; checking the TCRdb D call of TRBD1 is not possible without DNA. This CDR3 contains 14 residues. Germline V lookup: CDR1 SGHNT, CDR2 YYREEE (reference sequence). CDR3 loop: CASTKDRVRGELFF.

V and J are TRBV5-1 and TRBJ2-6. The CDR3 is 14 amino acids. Germline assignment: CDR1 SGHRS and CDR2 YFSETQ. CDR3 residues: CASSERSGANVLTF.

According to its frequency, this clonotype is medium-sized. The genes are TRBV19 and TRBJ1-3; the TCRdb D gene call, TRBD1, has no DNA to confirm it. CDR1 and CDR2 (germline): LNHDA, SQIVND (reference sequence). The CDR3 spans 14 residues. The CDR3 protein is CASTSRGGGNTIYF.